The rows below give T cell receptor beta chains drawn from one sample of a study of cytotoxic CD8 clonotypes in ibrutinib-treated CLL. TCRdb's table, derived via immunoSEQ multiplex PCR, lists solely in-frame clones and lacks some. The table records about 18,000 clones, around 80% of them present only once. The source was PBMCs, collected before ibrutinib treatment. These receptors were taken from a human donor with chronic lymphocytic leukemia. Each CDR3 is given with its conserved first and last residue. D genes are given only for firm matches. Where a row states a size, it is once, few, many or the class of an expanded clone; other rows omit it.

TRBJ2-7,TRBV30,NA,TRBD2,CACAQFSGGYEQYF
TRBJ1-5,TRBV7-2,NA,NA,CASSLVGGINQPQHF
TRBJ1-2,TRBV7-9,few,TRBD1,CASSWDSFYGYTF
TRBJ2-7,TRBV30,NA,NA,CAWSVPSFNEQYF
TRBJ2-4,TRBV19,NA,NA,CASSHRDVVNIQYF
TRBJ2-5,TRBV18,NA,TRBD2,CASSPLAGTGETQYF
TRBJ2-1,TRBV18,once,TRBD2,CASISGRVSLNEQFF
TRBJ2-5,TRBV20-1,once,NA,CSARDRGTQYF
TRBJ2-5,TRBV29-1,NA,NA,CSVEETSGTQYF
TRBJ2-3,TRBV5-4,NA,NA,CASSLFSSDTQYF
TRBJ2-2,TRBV2,NA,NA,CASSLSGHYTGELFF
TRBJ2-1,TRBV29-1,NA,TRBD2,CSARGVAGASEQFF
TRBJ2-6,TRBV19,NA,NA,CASSRSSGANVLTF
TRBJ2-1,TRBV7-2,NA,NA,CASSFQLQVYNEQFF
TRBJ1-1,TRBV19,NA,NA,CASSIWGSSGVNTEAFF
TRBJ1-3,TRBV29-1,NA,TRBD1,CSVEGQGSGGNTIYF
TRBJ2-1,TRBV5-4,NA,NA,CASSLEADSSYNEQFF
TRBJ2-1,TRBV5-1,NA,NA,CASSELLGDEQFF
TRBJ2-7,TRBV7-2,once,NA,CASSGRYQGSTEQYF
TRBJ1-4,TRBV19,NA,TRBD1,CASRTGTGYEKLFF
TRBJ2-7,TRBV18,NA,TRBD1,CASSPRTGDEQYF
TRBJ2-3,TRBV27,NA,NA,CASSLRQGADTQYF
TRBJ2-4,TRBV6-5,NA,TRBD1,CASSSPGQGNIQYF
TRBJ1-4,TRBV10-3,NA,TRBD1,CATKGQGGTNEKLFF
TRBJ2-1,TRBV28,NA,NA,CASSTQTTIPSEQFF
TRBJ1-1,TRBV7-3,NA,NA,CASSFSQDPGTEAFF
TRBJ2-3,TRBV5-1,NA,TRBD2,CASSLGVLADTDTQYF
TRBJ2-5,TRBV18,NA,NA,CASSTAQGGVQETQYF
TRBJ2-3,TRBV15,once,TRBD2,CATALAGSTDTQYF
TRBJ1-5,TRBV18,NA,NA,CASSPIGQGKGNQPQHF
TRBJ1-2,TRBV28,NA,TRBD1,CASSLGTDYGYTF
TRBJ2-7,TRBV7-9,NA,NA,CASSFEISSYEQYF
TRBJ1-1,TRBV5-1,NA,TRBD1,CASSAQGGNTEAFF
TRBJ2-5,TRBV7-8,NA,TRBD1,CASSPGQGEETQYF
TRBJ2-1,TRBV7-9,NA,NA,CASRWTFNEQFF
TRBJ2-2,TRBV5-1,once,NA,CASSPQGTGELFF
TRBJ2-7,TRBV19,once,TRBD1,CASRRTGGVSHEQYF
TRBJ2-7,TRBV5-1,once,NA,CASSLEGRSRSYEQYF
TRBJ1-2,TRBV7-6,few,TRBD1,CASSLDDRGYGYTF
TRBJ2-6,TRBV28,once,NA,CASSFLSGANVLTF
TRBJ1-2,TRBV28,NA,TRBD1,CASTPTGFYGYTF
TRBJ2-7,TRBV4-1,NA,TRBD2,CASSQGLAWEQYF
TRBJ2-7,TRBV6-1,few,NA,CASSGGGIYEQYF
TRBJ1-1,TRBV13,NA,TRBD1,CASINRGAVTEAFF